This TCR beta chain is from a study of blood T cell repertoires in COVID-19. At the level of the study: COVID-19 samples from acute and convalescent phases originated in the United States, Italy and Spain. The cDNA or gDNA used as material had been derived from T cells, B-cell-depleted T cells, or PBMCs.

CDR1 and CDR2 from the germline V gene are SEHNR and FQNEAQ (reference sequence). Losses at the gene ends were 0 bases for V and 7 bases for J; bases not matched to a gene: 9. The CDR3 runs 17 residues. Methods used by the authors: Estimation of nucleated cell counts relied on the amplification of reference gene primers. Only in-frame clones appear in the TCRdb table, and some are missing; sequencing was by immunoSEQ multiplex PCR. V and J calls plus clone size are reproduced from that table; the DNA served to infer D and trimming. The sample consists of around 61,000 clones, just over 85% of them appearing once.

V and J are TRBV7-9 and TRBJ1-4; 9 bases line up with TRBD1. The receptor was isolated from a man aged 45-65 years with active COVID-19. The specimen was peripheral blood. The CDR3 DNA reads TGTGCCAGCAGCTTAGCCCCTCGTACAGGGGGCCCTGAAAAACTGTTTTTT. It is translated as CASSLAPRTGGPEKLFF. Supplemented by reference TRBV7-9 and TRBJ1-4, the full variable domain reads DTGVSQNPRHKITKRGQNVTFRCDPISEHNRLYWYRQTLGQGPEFLTYFQNEAQLEKSRLLSDRFSAERPKGSFSTLEIQRTEQGDSAMYLCASSLAPRTGGPEKLFFGSGTQLSVL.